The 20 T cell receptor beta chains below come from one sample, sequenced in a study of OX40 agonist ivuxolimab in advanced cancers. Method: immunoSEQ multiplex PCR; TCRdb's copy keeps in-frame clones and lacks some. The data show tens of thousands of clones, 84% seen once. Source: CD4+ or CD8+ T cells sorted from blood, taken in a trial of the OX40 agonist ivuxolimab. The source of these receptors is an adult with an advanced solid tumor such as melanoma, head and neck, liver or kidney cancer.

The chain carries TRBV7-2 and TRBJ1-1; D is possibly TRBD1 (6 bases). This CDR3 comprises 13 residues. V shed 3 bases and J shed 3 bases, with 8 bases lying between them. The germline V gene encodes CDR1 SGHTA and CDR2 FQGNSA. Here the CDR3 reads CASSFAGDTEAFF. The CDR3 region has the DNA TGTGCCAGCAGCTTTGCAGGGGACACTGAAGCTTTCTTT.

This chain links TRBV7-6 with TRBJ2-1; D perhaps matches TRBD2 (5 bases). This CDR3 has 14 amino acids. Deletions cut 0 bases from V and 12 bases from J, with 15 bases between. CDR1 is SGHVS and CDR2 is FNYEAQ in the germline V gene. The chain's CDR3 is CASSLAGVSNWQFF. DNA for the CDR3: TGTGCCAGCAGCTTAGCGGGAGTCTCGAATTGGCAGTTCTTC.

The chain carries TRBV4-3 and TRBJ2-7; tentative D call: TRBD2 (5 bases). Trimming took off 0 bases at V and 0 bases at J, with 12 bases between the two ends. Germline V lookup: CDR1 LGHNA, CDR2 YSLEER. CDR3 length: 16 amino acids. The CDR3 DNA reads as TGCGCCAGCAGCCAAGATCTCGGGATTAGCTCCTACGAGCAGTACTTC. This gives the protein CASSQDLGISSYEQYF.

The chain links TRBV19 to TRBJ2-2, with D possibly being TRBD2 (6 bases). This CDR3 spans 14 amino acids. The ends were cut back, 4 bases at V and 7 bases at J, with 13 bases in the middle. CDR1 LNHDA and CDR2 SQIVND come from the germline V gene (reference sequence). The CDR3 DNA follows: TGTGCCAGTAGTAATCAAGGGGAGGTCGGGGAGCTGTTTTTT. Amino acids: CASSNQGEVGELFF.

The V call is TRBV6-6, the J call TRBJ2-5; 9 nucleotides match TRBD2. V was clipped by 5 bases and J by 4 bases; unmatched bases: 11. The CDR3 contains 16 residues. The germline V gene has CDR1 MNHNY and CDR2 SVGAGI (reference sequence). The CDR3 region has the DNA TGTGCCAGCAGTCAACCCTCGGGACTAGCAGGAGAGACCCAGTACTTC. Its translation is CASSQPSGLAGETQYF.

This clone showed up just a few times. The genes are TRBV2 and TRBJ2-1, with D possibly TRBD1 on 5 matching bases. V gave up 7 bases and J gave up 7 bases, with 8 bases separating them. Germline V CDR1 and CDR2: SNHLY, FYNNEI. CDR3 length: 11 residues. Written as DNA, the CDR3 is TGTGCCAGCACCGACAGTAATGAGCAGTTCTTC. This encodes CASTDSNEQFF.

Turning to this clone: A junction end diverges from the germline sequence, so it may reflect a read error. V and J are TRBV10-1 and TRBJ2-7, with 11 bases aligning to TRBD1. The germline V gene encodes CDR1 WNHNN and CDR2 SYGVQD (reference sequence). The CDR3 contains 15 residues. The CDR3 spells CASSDSGQGEYVQYF. CDR3 DNA: TGCGCCAGCAGTGATTCGGGACAGGGGGAATACGTGCAGTACTTC.

The chain recombines TRBV29-1 with TRBJ1-1; D is unresolved. Germline CDR1 is SQVTM and CDR2 is ANQGSEA. The CDR3 sequence is 12 residues long. Trimming removed 7 bases from V and 5 bases from J, with 14 bases in between. The CDR3 sequence is CSAAWGGTEAFF. The CDR3 DNA sequence: TGCAGCGCCGCGTGGGGTGGGACTGAAGCTTTCTTT.

The chain has TRBV7-2 and TRBJ2-7, with 7 bases matching TRBD2. From germline, CDR1 is SGHTA and CDR2 FQGNSA. The ends lost 5 bases at V and 1 base at J; junction bases unmatched: 8. CDR3 length: 15 residues. The chain's CDR3 is CASSEPGLSSYEQYF. The DNA for the CDR3 is TGTGCCAGCAGCGAGCCGGGACTAAGTTCCTACGAGCAGTACTTC. The entire variable domain, with the rest obtained from reference TRBV7-2 and TRBJ2-7, is as follows: GAGVSQSPSNKVTEKGKDVELRCDPISGHTALYWYRQSLGQGLEFLIYFQGNSAPDKSGLPSDRFSAERTGGSVSTLTIQRTQQEDSAVYLCASSEPGLSSYEQYFGPGTRLTVT.

The genes are TRBV29-1 and TRBJ2-5; 8 nucleotides line up with TRBD1. Looked up from germline, CDR1 is SQVTM and CDR2 is ANQGSEA. CDR3 length: 15 residues. The V and J ends lost 3 bases and 4 bases, in that order; junction bases with no gene match: 10. The CDR3 region is CSVEATGVNRETQYF. CDR3 DNA: TGCAGCGTTGAGGCGACAGGGGTAAACCGAGAGACCCAGTACTTC.

The rearrangement joins TRBV2 to TRBJ2-1; 11 bases line up with TRBD2. CDR3 length: 16 residues. V gave up 6 bases and J gave up 7 bases; unmatched junction bases: 11. CDR1 SNHLY and CDR2 FYNNEI come from the germline V gene. The DNA of the CDR3 is TGTGCCAGCAGAGAGTCCCTTAGCGGGAGGGGGAATGAGCAGTTCTTC. It is translated as CASRESLSGRGNEQFF.

The chain carries TRBV28 and TRBJ2-1, with 8 bases aligning to TRBD1. The germline gives CDR1 MDHEN, CDR2 SYDVKM. The trim removed 6 bases at V and 7 bases at J, leaving 14 bases unmatched. The CDR3 runs 16 residues. The CDR3, as DNA: TGTGCCAGCAGACCCCCCGGGACAGGCATGGAGAATGAGCAGTTCTTC. This sequence encodes CASRPPGTGMENEQFF.

The chain combines TRBV6-5 with TRBJ2-7; maybe TRBD2 (5 bases). Germline V gives CDR1 MNHEY, CDR2 SVGAGI. V lost 5 bases, J lost 4 bases, and 15 bases lay in between. The CDR3 spans 14 residues. The CDR3 spells CASSQRLFKYEQYF. CDR3 sequence (DNA): TGTGCCAGCAGTCAAAGACTATTTAAATACGAGCAGTACTTC.

The chain recombines TRBV5-4 with TRBJ2-2, with 7 bases identical to TRBD1. With V trimmed by 4 bases and J by 6 bases, 12 bases remained unmatched. Germline V lookup: CDR1 SGHNT, CDR2 YYREEE (reference sequence). This CDR3 contains 16 residues. The CDR3 sequence is CASSATGQVGSGELFF. The CDR3 DNA follows: TGTGCCAGCAGCGCAACCGGACAGGTGGGCTCCGGGGAGCTGTTTTTT.

The chain couples TRBV7-9 to TRBJ2-1; TRBD2 agrees at 11 bases. Trimming took 4 bases from V and 4 from J; bases not matched to a gene: 3. The CDR3 has 15 residues. Germline CDR1 SEHNR, CDR2 FQNEAQ (reference sequence). For the CDR3, the DNA is TGTGCCAGCAGCTCAACTAGCGGGAGATACAATGAGCAGTTCTTC. It is translated as CASSSTSGRYNEQFF.

The rearrangement uses TRBV11-2 and TRBJ1-1; D is undetermined. CDR3 length: 13 amino acids. V was pared by 0 bases and J by 1 base, with 3 bases between. Germline V lookup: CDR1 SGHAT, CDR2 FQNNGV. The chain's CDR3 is CASSLEGNTEAFF. CDR3 DNA: TGTGCCAGCAGCTTAGAGGGGAACACTGAAGCTTTCTTT.

The gene calls are TRBV11-3 and TRBJ1-1; perhaps TRBD1 as D (6 bases). V was pared by 0 bases and J by 8 bases, with 10 bases between. The CDR3 consists of 13 residues. Per germline, CDR1 SGHNT and CDR2 YENEEA. CDR3 DNA: TGTGCCAGCAGCTTAGATGCGGGACAAGAAGCTTTCTTT. Protein product: CASSLDAGQEAFF. Based on the CDR3 plus reference TRBV11-3 and TRBJ1-1, the full variable domain is EAGVVQSPRYKIIEKKQPVAFWCNPISGHNTLYWYLQNLGQGPELLIRYENEEAVDDSQLPKDRFSAERLKGVDSTLKIQPAELGDSAVYLCASSLDAGQEAFFGQGTRLTVV.

The chain links TRBV11-3 to TRBJ2-6; no clear D. V gave up 0 bases and J gave up 0 bases, with 6 bases separating them. This CDR3 contains 16 residues. Germline-derived CDR1 and CDR2 are SGHNT and YENEEA. This chain's CDR3 is CASSLDWGSGANVLTF. The CDR3 nucleotides are TGTGCCAGCAGCTTAGATTGGGGCTCTGGGGCCAACGTCCTGACTTTC. Combining the CDR3 with reference TRBV11-3 and TRBJ2-6 gives the whole variable domain EAGVVQSPRYKIIEKKQPVAFWCNPISGHNTLYWYLQNLGQGPELLIRYENEEAVDDSQLPKDRFSAERLKGVDSTLKIQPAELGDSAVYLCASSLDWGSGANVLTFGAGSRLTVL.

The chain couples TRBV30 to TRBJ1-5; unclear D gene. V was pared by 2 bases and J by 4 bases, with 9 bases between. The CDR3 spans 13 residues. CDR1 and CDR2 (germline): GTSNPN, SVGIG (reference sequence). Written as DNA, the CDR3 is TGTGCCTGGAGTCTCAAGGGTAATCAGCCCCAGCATTTT. It specifies CAWSLKGNQPQHF.

J is TRBJ2-3 and V is TRBV30; D is ambiguous. The germline gives CDR1 GTSNPN, CDR2 SVGIG (reference sequence). The length of the CDR3 is 12 residues. V lost 2 bases and J 14 bases, leaving 17 bases between the germline ends. CDR3 region: CAWSNSRTSWYF. In DNA form, the CDR3 reads TGTGCCTGGAGTAACTCGAGGACCTCATGGTATTTT.